The T cell receptor (beta chain) described here comes from a study of cytomegalovirus exposure and HLA in healthy donors. Study background: There were about 85 million unique TCRs (from HLA-typed donors) in an early data release. The study's findings and limits: Links to common viral pathogens appeared, in a later analysis, for several of the most significant clusters. An analysis was carried out later, and it reportedly showed fewer N-insertions in an Asian-associated ancestry cluster than the 666-donor mean.

Regarding this clone: The antigen remains unidentified.

The V gene end was trimmed by 7 bases and the J gene end by 6 bases; junction bases not matched to a gene: 13. Germline CDR1 is KGHSH and CDR2 is LQKENI. This CDR3 has 16 amino acids. Primers included in the PCR were 60 Vbeta and 13 Jbeta primers. The assay was immunoSEQ multiplex PCR, and TCRdb's table has in-frame clones only and misses some. The sample records more than 200,000 clones, about 80% being singletons. The sequenced material came from PBMCs. The chain employs TRBV18 and TRBJ2-3; the match to TRBD2 covers 10 bases. This clonotype was obtained from a young man in good health and CMV-seronegative. CDR3 nucleotide sequence: TGTGCCAGCTACCAAGGCCTAGCGGGGGAGGTGGATACGCAGTATTTT. Translation gives CASYQGLAGEVDTQYF.